Presented here are 14 T cell receptor beta chains from one specimen sequenced in a study of a mutant IDH1 vaccine in newly diagnosed glioma. Time point here: baseline, week 1 (first vaccination visit). The treatment was: pre-vaccination baseline after standard-of-care therapy. TCRdb's table, derived via immunoSEQ multiplex PCR, lists solely in-frame clones and lacks some. The sample lists under 80,000 clones; around 85% were seen once. Sample: PBMCs, taken from a glioma patient treated with radiotherapy, temozolomide or both. The receptor source for this set is a man younger than 40 with glioma.

V usage is TRBV11-2 and J usage is TRBJ1-1; TRBD1 matches at 7 bases. CDR1 and CDR2 (germline): SGHAT, FQNNGV. V trimming: 0 bases; J trimming: 5 bases; junction bases outside the gene matches: 6. The CDR3 totals 15 residues. CDR3 bases: TGTGCCAGCAGCTTAGATACAGGGGTGAGGACTGAAGCTTTCTTT. Protein sequence: CASSLDTGVRTEAFF.

The chain carries TRBV28 and TRBJ2-1, with D possibly being TRBD1 (5 bases). Deletions cut 3 bases from V and 9 bases from J, with 15 bases between. The germline V gene has CDR1 MDHEN and CDR2 SYDVKM. The CDR3 has 14 residues. The CDR3 sequence is CASSFLPGKGEQFF. The CDR3 DNA follows: TGTGCCAGCAGTTTTCTTCCAGGGAAAGGTGAGCAGTTCTTC.

This clone is a singleton in its sample. The chain has TRBV6-5 and TRBJ1-5; D is undetermined. Germline loops: CDR1 MNHEY, CDR2 SVGAGI. The length of the CDR3 is 14 residues. Trimming left V 4 bases short and J 0 bases short, with 7 bases between. The CDR3 DNA reads as TGTGCCAGCAGTTTCACAAATAGCAATCAGCCCCAGCATTTT. This sequence encodes CASSFTNSNQPQHF.

The J gene is TRBJ1-5, the V gene TRBV2, with D maybe TRBD1 (6 bases). The CDR3 runs 15 residues. V was cut by 5 bases and J by 5 bases, with 16 bases left in between. Germline CDR1 is SNHLY and CDR2 is FYNNEI. The CDR3 DNA sequence: TGTGCCAGCAGTAAAGGGGGGGGCAGAGATCAGCCCCAGCATTTT. This sequence encodes CASSKGGGRDQPQHF.

This chain joins TRBV28 and TRBJ1-1; D is uncertain. CDR1 is MDHEN and CDR2 is SYDVKM in the germline V gene. The CDR3 is made up of 14 amino acids. Trimming left V 6 bases short and J 0 bases short, with 11 bases between. Here the CDR3 reads CASSLGRLNTEAFF. In DNA form, the CDR3 reads TGTGCCAGCAGCTTAGGACGCTTGAACACTGAAGCTTTCTTT. Supplemented by reference TRBV28 and TRBJ1-1, the full variable domain reads DVKVTQSSRYLVKRTGEKVFLECVQDMDHENMFWYRQDPGLGLRLIYFSYDVKMKEKGDIPEGYSVSREKKERFSLILESASTNQTSMYLCASSLGRLNTEAFFGQGTRLTVV.

V is TRBV18 and J is TRBJ2-6; D gene uncertain. CDR1 KGHSH and CDR2 LQKENI come from the germline V gene. The CDR3 runs to 17 residues. V lost 0 bases, J lost 0 bases, and 9 bases lay in between. This CDR3 reads CASSPPGYRSGANVLTF. DNA of the CDR3: TGTGCCAGCTCACCACCGGGGTATCGCTCTGGGGCCAACGTCCTGACTTTC.

This clone has a single count. The chain uses TRBV4-1 and TRBJ1-5; 9 nucleotides match TRBD1. The germline gives CDR1 MGHRA, CDR2 YSYEKL. The CDR3 contains 15 residues. Trimming at V came to 3 bases and at J to 4 bases, leaving 4 bases not matched to a gene. This chain's CDR3 is CASSQADRGNQPQHF. The CDR3 coding sequence is TGCGCCAGCAGCCAGGCGGACAGGGGAAATCAGCCCCAGCATTTT.

This clone was recorded once. The chain joins TRBV6-4 to TRBJ1-2; TRBD1 aligns across 8 bases. J lost 6 bases, V lost 4 bases, and 7 bases had no gene match. CDR1 and CDR2 (germline): MRHNA, SNTAGT. The CDR3 sequence is 14 residues long. CDR3 residues: CASSADREADGYTF. CDR3 sequence (DNA): TGTGCCAGCAGTGCGGACAGGGAGGCGGATGGCTACACCTTC.

The chain carries TRBV5-1 and TRBJ2-5; D is undetermined. Trimming stripped 4 bases from V and 0 bases from J, with 13 bases between. Germline CDR1 is SGHRS and CDR2 is YFSETQ. This CDR3 contains 15 residues. CDR3 in DNA: TGCGCCAGCAGCATCGTACAGCTCCACCAAGAGACCCAGTACTTC. Protein product: CASSIVQLHQETQYF.

The chain employs TRBV7-8 and TRBJ1-1; no clear D gene. Trimming pared 7 bases from V and 6 bases from J, leaving 9 bases between. The CDR3 extends over 11 amino acids. Germline CDR1 is SGHVS and CDR2 is FQNEAQ. The CDR3 region has the DNA TGTGCCAGCACGTCGTTCGCTGAAGCTTTCTTT. This sequence encodes CASTSFAEAFF.

The chain carries TRBV27 and TRBJ2-7; the D gene is possibly TRBD1 (5 bases). V lost 5 bases and J 3 bases, leaving 20 bases between the germline ends. The CDR3 is 16 amino acids. Germline V lookup: CDR1 MNHEY, CDR2 SMNVEV (reference sequence). This CDR3 is CASSPAYFPRVYEQYF. CDR3 DNA sequence: TGTGCCAGCAGTCCCGCGTACTTCCCCAGGGTCTACGAGCAGTACTTC.

The rearrangement joins TRBV9 to TRBJ2-6; D is ambiguous. CDR1 and CDR2 from the germline V gene are SGDLS and YYNGEE. Trimming left V 0 bases short and J 0 bases short, with 7 bases between. The CDR3 is made up of 16 amino acids. CDR3 bases: TGTGCCAGCAGCGTAGGATTTTTCTCTGGGGCCAACGTCCTGACTTTC. Translating it yields CASSVGFFSGANVLTF.

The CDR3 coding sequence is TGTGCCACCCGAGAGAGTAGCTCCTACGAGCAGTACTTC. It yields the protein CATRESSSYEQYF. The chain recombines TRBV6-5 with TRBJ2-7; D is undetermined. The CDR3 consists of 13 residues. Germline CDR1 is MNHEY and CDR2 is SVGAGI. V shed 10 bases and J shed 0 bases, with 13 bases lying between them.

This clone was seen just once. The V and J genes are TRBV29-1 and TRBJ1-3; D is ambiguous. Trimming took off 6 bases at V and 0 bases at J, with 6 bases between the two ends. Looked up from germline, CDR1 is SQVTM and CDR2 is ANQGSEA. There are 12 residues in the CDR3. CDR3 DNA: TGCAGCGTCCAGTACTCTGGAAACACCATATATTTT. This codes for CSVQYSGNTIYF. Full variable domain (remainder filled in from reference TRBV29-1 and TRBJ1-3): SAVISQKPSRDICQRGTSLTIQCQVDSQVTMMFWYRQQPGQSLTLIATANQGSEATYESGFVIDKFPISRPNLTFSTLTVSNMSPEDSSIYLCSVQYSGNTIYFGEGSWLTVV.